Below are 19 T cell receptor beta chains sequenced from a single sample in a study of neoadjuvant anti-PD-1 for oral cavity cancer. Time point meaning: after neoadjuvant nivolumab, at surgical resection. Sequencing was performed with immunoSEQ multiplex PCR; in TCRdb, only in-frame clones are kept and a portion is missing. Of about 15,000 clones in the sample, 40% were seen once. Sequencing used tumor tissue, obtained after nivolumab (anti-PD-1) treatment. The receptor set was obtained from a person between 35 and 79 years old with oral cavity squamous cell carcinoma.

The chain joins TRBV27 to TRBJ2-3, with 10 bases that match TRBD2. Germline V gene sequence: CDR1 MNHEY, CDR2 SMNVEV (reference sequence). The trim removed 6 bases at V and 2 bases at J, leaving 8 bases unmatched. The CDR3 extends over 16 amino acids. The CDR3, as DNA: TGTGCCAGCAGCCGTAGACTAGCGGGCCACACAGATACGCAGTATTTT. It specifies CASSRRLAGHTDTQYF.

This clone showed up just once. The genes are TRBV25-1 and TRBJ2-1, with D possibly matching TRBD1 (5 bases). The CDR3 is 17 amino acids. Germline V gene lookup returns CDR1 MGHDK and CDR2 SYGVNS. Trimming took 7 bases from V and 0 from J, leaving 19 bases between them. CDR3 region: CASTPSAGQSSYNEQFF. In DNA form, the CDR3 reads TGTGCCAGCACCCCCTCGGCAGGGCAGAGCTCCTACAATGAGCAGTTCTTC.

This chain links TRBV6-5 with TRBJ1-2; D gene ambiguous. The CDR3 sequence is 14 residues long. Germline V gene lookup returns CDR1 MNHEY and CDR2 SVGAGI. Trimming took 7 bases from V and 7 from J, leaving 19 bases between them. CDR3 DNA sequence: TGTGCCAGCACCCTAAGGGTTCCACCGTCTGGCTACACCTTC. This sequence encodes CASTLRVPPSGYTF.

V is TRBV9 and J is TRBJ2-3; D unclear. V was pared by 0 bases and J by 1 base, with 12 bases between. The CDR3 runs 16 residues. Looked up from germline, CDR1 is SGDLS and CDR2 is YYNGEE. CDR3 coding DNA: TGTGCCAGCAGCGTAGACATGGTGGCGGGCACAGATACGCAGTATTTT. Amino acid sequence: CASSVDMVAGTDTQYF. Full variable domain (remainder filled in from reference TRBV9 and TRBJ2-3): DSGVTQTPKHLITATGQRVTLRCSPRSGDLSVYWYQQSLDQGLQFLIQYYNGEERAKGNILERFSAQQFPDLHSELNLSSLELGDSALYFCASSVDMVAGTDTQYFGPGTRLTVL.

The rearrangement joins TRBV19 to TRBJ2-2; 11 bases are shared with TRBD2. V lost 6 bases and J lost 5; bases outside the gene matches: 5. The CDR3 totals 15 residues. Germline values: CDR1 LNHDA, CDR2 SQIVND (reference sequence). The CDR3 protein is CASRTTSGATGELFF. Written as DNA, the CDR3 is TGTGCCAGTAGGACGACTAGCGGGGCAACCGGGGAGCTGTTTTTT.

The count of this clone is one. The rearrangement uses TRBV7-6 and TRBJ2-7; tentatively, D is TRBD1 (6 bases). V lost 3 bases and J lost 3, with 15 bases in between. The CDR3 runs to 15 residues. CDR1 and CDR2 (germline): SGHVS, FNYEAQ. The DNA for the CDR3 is TGTGCCAGCAGCTTTGGGCCAGGGGCGTTCTACGAGCAGTACTTC. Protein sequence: CASSFGPGAFYEQYF.

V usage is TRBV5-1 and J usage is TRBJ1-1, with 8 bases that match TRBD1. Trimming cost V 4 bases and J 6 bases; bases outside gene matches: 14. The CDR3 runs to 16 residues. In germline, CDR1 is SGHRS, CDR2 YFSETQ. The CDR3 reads CASSTGQALLVPEAFF. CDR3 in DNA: TGCGCCAGCAGCACGGGACAGGCGTTACTTGTCCCTGAAGCTTTCTTT.

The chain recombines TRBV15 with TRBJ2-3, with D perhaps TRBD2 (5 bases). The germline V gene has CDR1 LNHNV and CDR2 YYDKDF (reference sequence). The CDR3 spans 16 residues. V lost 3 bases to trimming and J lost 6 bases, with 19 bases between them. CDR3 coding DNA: TGTGCCACCAGCAGCCCTAAAGCGGTATTCACGGATACGCAGTATTTT. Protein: CATSSPKAVFTDTQYF.

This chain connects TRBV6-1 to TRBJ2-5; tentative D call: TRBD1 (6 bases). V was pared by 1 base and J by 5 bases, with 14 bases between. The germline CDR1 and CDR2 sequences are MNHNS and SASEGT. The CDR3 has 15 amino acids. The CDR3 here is CASSEVWGRGETQYF. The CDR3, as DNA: TGTGCCAGCAGTGAAGTATGGGGGCGCGGGGAGACCCAGTACTTC.

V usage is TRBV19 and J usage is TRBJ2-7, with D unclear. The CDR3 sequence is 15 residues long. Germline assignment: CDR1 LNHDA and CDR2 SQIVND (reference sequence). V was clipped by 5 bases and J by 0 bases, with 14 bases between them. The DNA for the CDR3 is TGTGCCAGTAGTCCCACTACGGCGAGCTCCTACGAGCAGTACTTC. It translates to CASSPTTASSYEQYF.

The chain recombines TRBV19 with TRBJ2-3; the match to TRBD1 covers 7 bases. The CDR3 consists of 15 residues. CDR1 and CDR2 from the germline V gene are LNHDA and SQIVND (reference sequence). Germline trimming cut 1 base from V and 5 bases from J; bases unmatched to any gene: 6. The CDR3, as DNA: TGTGCCAGTAGTATAGGAGAGGGGGCGAGAGATACGCAGTATTTT. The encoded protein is CASSIGEGARDTQYF.

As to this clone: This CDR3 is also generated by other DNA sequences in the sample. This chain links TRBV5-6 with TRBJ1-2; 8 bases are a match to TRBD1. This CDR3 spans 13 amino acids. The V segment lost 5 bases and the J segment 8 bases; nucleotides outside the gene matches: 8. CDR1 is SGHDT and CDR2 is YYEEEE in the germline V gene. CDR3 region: CASSSDRVYGYTF. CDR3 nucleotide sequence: TGTGCCAGCAGTTCGGACAGGGTCTACGGCTACACCTTC.

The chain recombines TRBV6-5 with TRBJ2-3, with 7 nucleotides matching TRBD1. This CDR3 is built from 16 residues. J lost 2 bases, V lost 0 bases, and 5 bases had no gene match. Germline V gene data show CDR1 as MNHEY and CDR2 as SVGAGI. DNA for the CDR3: TGTGCCAGCAGTTACTCGCGACAGGGTTTCACAGATACGCAGTATTTT. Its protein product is CASSYSRQGFTDTQYF.

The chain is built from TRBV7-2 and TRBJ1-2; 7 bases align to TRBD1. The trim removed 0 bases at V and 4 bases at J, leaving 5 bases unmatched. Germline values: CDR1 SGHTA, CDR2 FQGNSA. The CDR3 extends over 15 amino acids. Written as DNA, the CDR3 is TGTGCCAGCAGCTTAGCGGGACAGAACCTCTATGGCTACACCTTC. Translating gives CASSLAGQNLYGYTF.

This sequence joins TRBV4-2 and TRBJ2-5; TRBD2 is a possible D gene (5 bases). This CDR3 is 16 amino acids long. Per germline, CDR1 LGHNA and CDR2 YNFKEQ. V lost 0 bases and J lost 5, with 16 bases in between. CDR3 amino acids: CASSQDEGPTRETQYF. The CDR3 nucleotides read TGTGCCAGCAGCCAAGATGAGGGCCCCACAAGGGAGACCCAGTACTTC.

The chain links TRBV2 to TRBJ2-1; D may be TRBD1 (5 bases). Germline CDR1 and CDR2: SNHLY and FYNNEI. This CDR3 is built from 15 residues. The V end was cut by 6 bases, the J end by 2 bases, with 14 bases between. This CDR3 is CASSAGLNPYNEQFF. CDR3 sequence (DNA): TGTGCCAGCAGCGCAGGGCTTAACCCCTACAATGAGCAGTTCTTC.

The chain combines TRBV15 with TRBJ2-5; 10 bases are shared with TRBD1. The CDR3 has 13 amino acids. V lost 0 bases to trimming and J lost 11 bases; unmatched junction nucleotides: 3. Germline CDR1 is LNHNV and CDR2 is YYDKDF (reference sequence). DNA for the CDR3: TGTGCCACCAGCAGAGAGGACAGGGGGACTCAGTACTTC. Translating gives CATSREDRGTQYF. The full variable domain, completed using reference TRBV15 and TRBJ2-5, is DAMVIQNPRYQVTQFGKPVTLSCSQTLNHNVMYWYQQKSSQAPKLLFHYYDKDFNNEADTPDNFQSRRPNTSFCFLDIRSPGLGDTAMYLCATSREDRGTQYFGPGTRLLVL.

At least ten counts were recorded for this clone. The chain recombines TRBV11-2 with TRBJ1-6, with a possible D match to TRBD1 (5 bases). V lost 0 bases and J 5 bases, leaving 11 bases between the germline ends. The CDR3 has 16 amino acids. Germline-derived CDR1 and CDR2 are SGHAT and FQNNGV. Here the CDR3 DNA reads TGTGCCAGCAGCTTAGAGCCGGGACCCAATAATTCACCCCTCCACTTT. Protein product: CASSLEPGPNNSPLHF.

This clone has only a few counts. The CDR3 sequence: CASSPRGGQSSYEQYF. The CDR3 DNA is TGTGCCAGCAGCCCCCGTGGGGGACAGAGCTCCTACGAGCAGTACTTC. The J gene is TRBJ2-7, the V gene TRBV7-2, with 7 bases that match TRBD1. CDR1 and CDR2 from the germline V gene are SGHTA and FQGNSA. The CDR3 totals 16 residues. Trimming took 5 bases from V and 0 from J; bases not matched to a gene: 10.